Sequencing of this T cell receptor (beta chain) was carried out in a study of T cell responses to AZD1222 COVID-19 vaccine. This CDR3 has 14 amino acids. Germline-derived CDR1 and CDR2 are MNHEY and SVGAGI. V lost 8 bases, J lost 0 bases, and 12 bases lay in between. Study-wide findings and caveats: Spike as a whole was targeted by vaccine-associated CD4 TCRs, dominant at 160-218 and 743-854. Nearly half of unique spike-specific TCRs reportedly avoided B.1.351 and B.1.1.7 mutated regions. The donor group comprised mostly white British people and more females; the analysis possibly underestimated clonal diversity.

Of note for this clone: Its matching antigen is unknown.

The data were produced by immunoSEQ multiplex PCR, yet TCRdb's version contains in-frame clones alone and is incomplete. The sample holds 110,000 to 150,000 clones, around 93% seen once. J is TRBJ2-3 and V is TRBV6-5, with D possibly matching TRBD2 (6 bases). The TCR was taken from an adult in good health. Sequences were derived from peripheral blood, sampled on day 0 of AZD1222 vaccination. In DNA form, the CDR3 reads TGTGCCAGCCAGACCGGGACTAGCACAGATACGCAGTATTTT. Translation gives CASQTGTSTDTQYF.